This passage covers 2 T cell receptor beta chains from one sample sequenced in a study of low-dose radiotherapy and immunotherapy resistance in tumors. The time point denotes: before trial treatment. Covering alpha and beta chains, TRAV- and TRBV-specific primers were used for the first-strand cDNA. With a constant-region primer and a V-primer adapter, TCRs were subjected to roughly 20 PCR cycles of amplification. One entry per CDR3 protein results from TCRdb running MiXCR on the reads. The sample holds tens of thousands of distinct CDR3 sequences, around a quarter seen once. The sample here was PBMCs, taken before treatment. The source of these receptors is a male donor with rectosigmoid adenocarcinoma.

This clonotype occurred many times. The chain has TRBV6-1 and TRBJ2-7; TRBD1 matches at 12 bases. CDR3 length: 15 amino acids. The V gene end was trimmed by 5 bases and the J gene end by 7 bases; junction bases not matched to a gene: 9. Germline values: CDR1 MNHNS, CDR2 SASEGT. The CDR3 coding sequence is TGTGCCAGCAGTCCCCCGGGACAGGGGGCGCGGGAGCAGTACTTC. Protein product: CASSPPGQGAREQYF.

This clonotype came up many times. This sequence joins TRBV20-1 and TRBJ2-7; TRBD2 matches 9 bases. The V and J ends lost 1 base and 4 bases, in that order; junction bases with no gene match: 8. Germline assignment: CDR1 DFQATT and CDR2 SNEGSKA (reference sequence). This CDR3 has 15 amino acids. The CDR3, as DNA: TGCAGTGCTAGAGTCGGCGGGACTAGCCGATACGAGCAGTACTTC. Its translation is CSARVGGTSRYEQYF.